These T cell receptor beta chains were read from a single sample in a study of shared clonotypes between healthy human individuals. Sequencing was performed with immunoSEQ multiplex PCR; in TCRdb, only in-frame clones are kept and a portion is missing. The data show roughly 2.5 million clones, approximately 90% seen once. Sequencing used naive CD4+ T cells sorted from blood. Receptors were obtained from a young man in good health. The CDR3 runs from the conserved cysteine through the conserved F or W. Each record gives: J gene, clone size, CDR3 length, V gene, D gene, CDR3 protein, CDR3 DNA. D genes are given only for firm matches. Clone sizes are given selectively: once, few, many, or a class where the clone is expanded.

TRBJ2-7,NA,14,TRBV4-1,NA,CASSPRDRNYEQYF,TGCGCCAGCAGCCCCCGGGACCGAAACTACGAGCAGTACTTC
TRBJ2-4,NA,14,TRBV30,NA,CALDRAPGRNIQYF,TGTGCCTTAGACCGGGCCCCAGGGAGGAACATTCAGTACTTC
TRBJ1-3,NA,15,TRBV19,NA,CASRLAANSGNTIYF,TGTGCCAGTAGGCTGGCCGCGAACTCTGGAAACACCATATATTTT
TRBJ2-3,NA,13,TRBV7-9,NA,CASSFGGTDTQYF,TGTGCCAGCAGCTTCGGAGGTACAGATACGCAGTATTTT
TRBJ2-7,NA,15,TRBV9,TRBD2,CASSVGGTSAYEQYF,TGTGCCAGCAGCGTAGGCGGGACTAGCGCTTACGAGCAGTACTTC
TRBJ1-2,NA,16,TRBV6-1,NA,CASSEEGAGANYGYTF,TGTGCCAGCAGTGAAGAAGGGGCAGGAGCTAACTATGGCTACACCTTC
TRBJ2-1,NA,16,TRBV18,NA,CASSPSSGLSYNEQFF,TGTGCCAGCTCACCATCGAGCGGGCTGTCCTACAATGAGCAGTTCTTC
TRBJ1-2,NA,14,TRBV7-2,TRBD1,CASSPATGYYGYTF,TGTGCCAGCAGCCCCGCGACAGGGTACTATGGCTACACCTTC
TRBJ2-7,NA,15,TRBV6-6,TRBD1,CASSYGLTGTYEQYF,TGTGCCAGCAGTTACGGATTGACAGGGACCTACGAGCAGTACTTC
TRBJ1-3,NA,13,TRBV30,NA,CAWKVASGNTIYF,TGTGCCTGGAAGGTGGCATCTGGAAACACCATATATTTT
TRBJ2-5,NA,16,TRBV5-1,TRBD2,CASSWKLTSGGETQYF,TGCGCCAGCAGTTGGAAACTGACTAGCGGGGGGGAGACCCAGTACTTC
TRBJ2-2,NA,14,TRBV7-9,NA,CASSSGTNTGELFF,TGTGCCAGCAGCTCCGGGACTAACACCGGGGAGCTGTTTTTT
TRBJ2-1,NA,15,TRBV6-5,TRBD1,CASSYRGTGNDEQFF,TGTGCCAGCAGTTACCGTGGGACAGGGAACGATGAGCAGTTCTTC
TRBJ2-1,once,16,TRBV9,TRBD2,CASSVAGLAGMNEQFF,TGTGCCAGCAGCGTTGCCGGACTAGCGGGGATGAATGAGCAGTTCTTC
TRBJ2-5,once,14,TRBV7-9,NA,CASSQPTSVETQYF,TGTGCCAGCAGCCAACCTACTAGTGTGGAGACCCAGTACTTC
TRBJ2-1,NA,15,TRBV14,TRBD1,CASSRDRGVYNEQFF,TGTGCCAGCAGTCGGGACAGGGGGGTATACAATGAGCAGTTCTTC
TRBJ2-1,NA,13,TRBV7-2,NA,CASSLVLMGEQFF,TGTGCCAGCAGCTTAGTTTTGATGGGTGAGCAGTTCTTC
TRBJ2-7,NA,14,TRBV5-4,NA,CASSLRGGDIEQYF,TGTGCCAGCAGCTTGAGAGGGGGGGATATCGAGCAGTACTTC
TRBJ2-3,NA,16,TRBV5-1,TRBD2,CASSLELAGVPDTQYF,TGCGCCAGCAGCTTGGAACTAGCGGGAGTCCCAGATACGCAGTATTTT
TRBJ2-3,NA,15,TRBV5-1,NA,CASSSAGSSTDTQYF,TGCGCCAGCAGCTCGGCCGGGAGTAGCACAGATACGCAGTATTTT